What follows is one T cell receptor beta chain and its context. Its antigen is as yet unknown. A much larger clone lies a single base off, so this may be a read error. This CDR3 is built from 13 residues. Germline V CDR1 and CDR2: SQVTM, ANQGSEA. These data are taken from a study of breast tumors, draining lymph nodes, adjacent tissues. General study points: The data were judged consistent with most tumor T cells coming from lymph node and expanding in tumor. Tumor repertoires ranked between lymph nodes and nontumor tissue in diversity, with V and J gene preferences. The lymph node origin of tumor T cells was framed as consistent with a hypothesis, not demonstrated. Tumor and nontumor repertoires were significantly more similar in luminal-like than in basal-like breast cancer.

A single record per CDR3 protein comes from TCRdb applying MiXCR to the multiplex PCR reads. The data hold 11,000 or so distinct CDR3 sequences, with approximately 55% observed a single time. V is TRBV29-1 and J is TRBJ1-2; the match to TRBD1 covers 7 bases. Specimen: breast tumor tissue. The receptor's source is a female donor with breast cancer. Some clones in this sample may be carry-over from other donors' samples. CDR3 region: CGVSDRALRGYTF. CDR3 sequence (DNA): TGCGGCGTTTCTGACAGGGCCCTTCGGGGCTACACCTTC.